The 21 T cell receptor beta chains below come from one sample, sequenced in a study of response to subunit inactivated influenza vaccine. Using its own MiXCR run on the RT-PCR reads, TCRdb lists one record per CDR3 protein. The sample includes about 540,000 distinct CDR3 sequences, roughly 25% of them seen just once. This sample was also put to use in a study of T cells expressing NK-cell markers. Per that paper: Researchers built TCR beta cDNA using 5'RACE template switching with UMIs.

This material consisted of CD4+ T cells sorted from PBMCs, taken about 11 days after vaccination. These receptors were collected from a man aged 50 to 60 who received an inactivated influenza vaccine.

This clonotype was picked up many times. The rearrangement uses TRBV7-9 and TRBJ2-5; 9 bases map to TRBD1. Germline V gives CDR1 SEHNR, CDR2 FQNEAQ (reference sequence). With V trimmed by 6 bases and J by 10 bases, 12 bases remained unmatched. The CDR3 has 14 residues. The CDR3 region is CASSLTGGFGVQYF. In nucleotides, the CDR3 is TGTGCCAGCAGTTTAACAGGGGGCTTCGGAGTCCAGTACTTC.

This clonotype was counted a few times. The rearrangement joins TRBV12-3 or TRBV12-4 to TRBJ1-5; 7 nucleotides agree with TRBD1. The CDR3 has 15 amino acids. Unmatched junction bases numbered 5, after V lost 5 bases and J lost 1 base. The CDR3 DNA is TGTGCCAGCAGTATACAGGGGATCAGCAATCAGCCCCAGCATTTT. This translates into CASSIQGISNQPQHF.

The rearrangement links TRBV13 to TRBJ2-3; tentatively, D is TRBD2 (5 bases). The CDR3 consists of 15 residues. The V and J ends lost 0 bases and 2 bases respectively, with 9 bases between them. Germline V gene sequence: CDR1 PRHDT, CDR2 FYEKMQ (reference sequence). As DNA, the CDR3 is TGTGCCAGCAGCTTAGGACTAGGAGACACAGATACGCAGTATTTT. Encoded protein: CASSLGLGDTDTQYF.

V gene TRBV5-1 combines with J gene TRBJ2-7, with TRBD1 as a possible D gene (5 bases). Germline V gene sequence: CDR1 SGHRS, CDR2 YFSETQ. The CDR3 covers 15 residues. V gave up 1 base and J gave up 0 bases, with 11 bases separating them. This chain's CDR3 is CASSLIGDSSYEQYF. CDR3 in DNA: TGCGCCAGCAGCTTGATAGGAGACAGCTCCTACGAGCAGTACTTC.

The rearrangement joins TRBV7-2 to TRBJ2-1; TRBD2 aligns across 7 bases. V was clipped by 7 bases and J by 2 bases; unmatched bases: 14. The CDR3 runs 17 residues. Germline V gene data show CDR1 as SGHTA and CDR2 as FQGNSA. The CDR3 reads CASNPKRREGPYNEQFF. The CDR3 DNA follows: TGTGCCAGCAACCCTAAGAGGAGGGAGGGACCCTACAATGAGCAGTTCTTC.

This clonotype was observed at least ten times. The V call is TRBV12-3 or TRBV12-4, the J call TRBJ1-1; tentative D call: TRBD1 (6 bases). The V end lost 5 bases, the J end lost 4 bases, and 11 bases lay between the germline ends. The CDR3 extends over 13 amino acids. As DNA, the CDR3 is TGTGCCAGCAGTACCACAGGGAGCACTGAAGCTTTCTTT. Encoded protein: CASSTTGSTEAFF.

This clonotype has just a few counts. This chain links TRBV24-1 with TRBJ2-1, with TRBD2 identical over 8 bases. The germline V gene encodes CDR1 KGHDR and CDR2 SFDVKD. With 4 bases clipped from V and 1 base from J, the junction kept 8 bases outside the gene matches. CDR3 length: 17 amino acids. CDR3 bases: TGTGCCACCAGTGACCCTAGGAGCGGGAGTTCCTACAATGAGCAGTTCTTC. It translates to CATSDPRSGSSYNEQFF.

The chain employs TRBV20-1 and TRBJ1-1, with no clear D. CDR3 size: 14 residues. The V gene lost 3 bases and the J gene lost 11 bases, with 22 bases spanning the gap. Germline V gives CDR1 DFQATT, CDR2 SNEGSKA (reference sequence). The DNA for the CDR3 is TGCAGTGCTAGGAGTGGCAGGAGCTTGCATGGGGCTTTCTTT. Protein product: CSARSGRSLHGAFF.

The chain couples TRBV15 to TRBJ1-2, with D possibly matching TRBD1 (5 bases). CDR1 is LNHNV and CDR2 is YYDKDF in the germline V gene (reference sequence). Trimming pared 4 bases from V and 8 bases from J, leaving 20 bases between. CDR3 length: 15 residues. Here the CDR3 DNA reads TGTGCCACCAGCATCGGGGCTAATCGTCCTATGGGCTACACCTTC. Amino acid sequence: CATSIGANRPMGYTF. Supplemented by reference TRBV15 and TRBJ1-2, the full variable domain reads DAMVIQNPRYQVTQFGKPVTLSCSQTLNHNVMYWYQQKSSQAPKLLFHYYDKDFNNEADTPDNFQSRRPNTSFCFLDIRSPGLGDTAMYLCATSIGANRPMGYTFGSGTRLTVV.

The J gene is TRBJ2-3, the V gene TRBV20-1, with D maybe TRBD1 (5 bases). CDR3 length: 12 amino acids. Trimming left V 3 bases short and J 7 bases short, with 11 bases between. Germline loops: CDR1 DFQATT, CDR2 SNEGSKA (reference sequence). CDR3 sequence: CSASRGEYTQYF. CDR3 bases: TGCAGTGCTAGTAGGGGTGAATATACGCAGTATTTT.

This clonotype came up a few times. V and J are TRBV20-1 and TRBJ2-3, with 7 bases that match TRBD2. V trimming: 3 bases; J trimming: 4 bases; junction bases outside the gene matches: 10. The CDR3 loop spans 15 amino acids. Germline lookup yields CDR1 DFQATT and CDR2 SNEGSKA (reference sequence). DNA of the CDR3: TGCAGTGCTAGCTCCTTGCGGGAGATCTCAGATACGCAGTATTTT. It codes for CSASSLREISDTQYF.

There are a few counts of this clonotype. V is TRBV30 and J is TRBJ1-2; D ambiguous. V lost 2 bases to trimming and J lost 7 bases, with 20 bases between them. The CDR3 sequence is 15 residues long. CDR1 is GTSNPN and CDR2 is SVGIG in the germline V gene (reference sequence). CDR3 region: CAWSTWAAQSGGYTF. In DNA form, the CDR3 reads TGTGCCTGGAGTACCTGGGCCGCTCAGTCGGGTGGCTACACCTTC.

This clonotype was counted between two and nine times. DNA for the CDR3: TGTGCCAGCAGTGAAGCGGGCAGACTACTCAACACTGAAGCTTTCTTT. Protein sequence: CASSEAGRLLNTEAFF. The chain links TRBV6-1 to TRBJ1-1; no reliable D call. Germline CDR1 reads MNHNS; CDR2 reads SASEGT. The CDR3 runs to 16 residues. The V end lost 0 bases, the J end lost 2 bases, and 13 bases lay between the germline ends.

CDR3 loop: CASSFGRALGSWFF. The CDR3 nucleotides are TGTGCCAGCAGCTTCGGCAGGGCGTTAGGGTCTTGGTTCTTC. The chain carries TRBV7-2 and TRBJ2-1; D may be TRBD1 (5 bases). V was shortened by 3 bases and J by 15 bases, with 21 bases between the two germline ends. The CDR3 spans 14 residues. Germline V gives CDR1 SGHTA, CDR2 FQGNSA.

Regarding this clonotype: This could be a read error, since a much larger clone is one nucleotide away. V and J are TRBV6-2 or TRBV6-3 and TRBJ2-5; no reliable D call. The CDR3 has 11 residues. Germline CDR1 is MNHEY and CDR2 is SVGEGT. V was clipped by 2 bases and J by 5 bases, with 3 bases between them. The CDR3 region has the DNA TGTGCCAGCAGTTACAAGGAGACCCAGTACTTC. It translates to CASSYKETQYF.

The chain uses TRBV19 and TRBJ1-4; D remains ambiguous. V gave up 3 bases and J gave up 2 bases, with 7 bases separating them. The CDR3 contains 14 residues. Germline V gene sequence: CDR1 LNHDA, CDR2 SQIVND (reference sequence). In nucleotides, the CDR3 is TGTGCCAGTAGTATGCCAGCCACTAATGAAAAACTGTTTTTT. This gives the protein CASSMPATNEKLFF.

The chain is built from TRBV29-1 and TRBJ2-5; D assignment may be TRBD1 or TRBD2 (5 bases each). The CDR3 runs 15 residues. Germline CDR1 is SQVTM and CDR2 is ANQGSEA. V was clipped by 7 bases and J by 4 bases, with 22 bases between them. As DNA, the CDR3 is TGCAGCGCTAGCTCGGGGCAGGGCTTGCGAGAGACCCAGTACTTC. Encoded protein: CSASSGQGLRETQYF.

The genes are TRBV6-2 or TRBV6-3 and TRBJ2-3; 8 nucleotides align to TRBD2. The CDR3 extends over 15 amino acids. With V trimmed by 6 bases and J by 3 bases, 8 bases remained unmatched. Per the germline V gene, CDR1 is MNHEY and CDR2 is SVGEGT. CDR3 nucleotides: TGTGCCAGCAGCCAGAGCGGGAGTTTAACAGATACGCAGTATTTT. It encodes CASSQSGSLTDTQYF.

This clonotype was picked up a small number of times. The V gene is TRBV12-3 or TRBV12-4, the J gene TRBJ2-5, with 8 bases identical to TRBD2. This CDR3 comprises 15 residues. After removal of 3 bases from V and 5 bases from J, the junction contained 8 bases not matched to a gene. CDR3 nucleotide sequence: TGTGCCAGCAGTTTGGACGGGGGGGCCCGGGAGACCCAGTACTTC. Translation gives CASSLDGGARETQYF.

CDR3 region: CASSEGTSGYEQYF. The CDR3 DNA reads as TGTGCCAGCTCAGAGGGGACTAGCGGTTACGAGCAGTACTTC. V is TRBV18 and J is TRBJ2-7; TRBD2 matches at 11 bases. Germline CDR1 KGHSH, CDR2 LQKENI. The CDR3 extends over 14 amino acids. Trimming at V came to 5 bases and at J to 4 bases, leaving 4 bases not matched to a gene.

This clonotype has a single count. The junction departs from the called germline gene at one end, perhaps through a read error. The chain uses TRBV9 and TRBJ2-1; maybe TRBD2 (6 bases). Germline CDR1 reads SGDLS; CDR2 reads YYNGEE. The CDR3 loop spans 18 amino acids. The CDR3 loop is CAGSVVGTGMGLGNEQFF. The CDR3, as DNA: TGTGCCGGCAGCGTAGTTGGGACTGGCATGGGGTTGGGTAATGAGCAGTTCTTC.